Listed here are 23 T cell receptor beta chains from one sample, sequenced in a study of T cells after yellow fever vaccination. Using its own MiXCR run on the 5' RACE reads, TCRdb lists one record per CDR3 protein. The sample shows around 260,000 distinct CDR3 sequences, 5.2% of them seen only once. The sample was CD4+ T cells sorted from PBMCs, taken on the day of the yellow fever booster vaccination. These receptors all come from a man aged 18-30 years who received the YFV17D yellow fever vaccine.

This clonotype has only a few counts. J is TRBJ2-2 and V is TRBV11-1, with unresolved D. Trimming removed 1 base from V and 1 base from J, with 13 bases in between. Germline V gene lookup returns CDR1 SGHAT and CDR2 FQDESV (reference sequence). The CDR3 extends over 17 amino acids. CDR3 amino acids: CASSLGMGKGNTGELFF. Here the CDR3 DNA reads TGTGCCAGCAGCTTAGGAATGGGGAAGGGGAACACCGGGGAGCTGTTTTTT.

This clonotype was seen at least ten times. The chain employs TRBV10-3 and TRBJ2-5; 9 bases map to TRBD1. This CDR3 is 15 amino acids long. The germline V gene has CDR1 ENHRY and CDR2 SYGVKD. J gave up 2 bases and V 7 bases, and 8 bases lay outside the gene matches. The CDR3: CAITEDRGAQETQYF. CDR3 nucleotides: TGTGCCATCACCGAGGACAGGGGAGCTCAAGAGACCCAGTACTTC.

This clonotype has at least ten counts. V gene TRBV18 combines with J gene TRBJ1-5; tentatively, D is TRBD1 (5 bases). Between the trimmed V and J ends, which lost 3 bases and 7 bases, there was a span of 10 bases. The CDR3 runs 13 residues. In germline, CDR1 is KGHSH, CDR2 LQKENI. CDR3 residues: CASSPGEGQPQHF. The CDR3 bases are TGTGCCAGCTCACCGGGGGAGGGCCAGCCCCAGCATTTT.

This clonotype has ten or more counts. The CDR3 loop reads CASSVTGAHNQPQHF. CDR3 sequence (DNA): TGCGCCAGCAGTGTAACAGGGGCTCACAATCAGCCCCAGCATTTT. The genes are TRBV10-2 and TRBJ1-5, with 7 bases matching TRBD1. This CDR3 contains 15 residues. Germline V gives CDR1 WSHSY, CDR2 SAAADI. Trimming took 4 bases from V and 3 from J; bases not matched to a gene: 6.

This clonotype showed up just a few times. This chain joins TRBV7-2 and TRBJ2-5, with D uncertain. The V gene's germline CDR1 is SGHTA and CDR2 FQGNSA. V lost 1 base and J lost 1, with 22 bases in between. The CDR3 covers 19 residues. The CDR3 region is CASSLGKTYRTSLQETQYF. CDR3 nucleotides: TGTGCCAGCAGCTTAGGGAAGACTTACAGAACGTCCCTCCAAGAGACCCAGTACTTC.

The chain is built from TRBV7-2 and TRBJ1-1; weak D call: TRBD1 (5 bases). Trimming removed 4 bases at V and 1 base at J, with 13 bases between. This CDR3 spans 15 amino acids. CDR1 is SGHTA and CDR2 is FQGNSA in the germline V gene. This CDR3 is CASSSGGGPNTEAFF. CDR3 sequence (DNA): TGTGCCAGCAGCTCGGGGGGAGGACCGAACACTGAAGCTTTCTTT.

This clonotype was detected many times. This rearrangement joins TRBV3-1 to TRBJ1-6; TRBD1 is a possible D gene (5 bases). The V end was cut by 0 bases, the J end by 6 bases, with 12 bases between. The CDR3 consists of 16 residues. CDR1 is LGHDT and CDR2 is YNNKEL in the germline V gene (reference sequence). CDR3 protein: CASSQDRAFRNSPLHF. The CDR3 region has the DNA TGTGCCAGCAGCCAAGACAGGGCTTTCCGTAATTCACCCCTCCACTTT.

CDR3 in amino acids: CASSSGQGLSEQYV. In DNA form, the CDR3 reads TGCGCCAGCAGCTCAGGACAGGGATTGAGCGAGCAGTACGTC. The rearrangement joins TRBV5-1 to TRBJ2-7; 8 bases line up with TRBD1. Germline assignment: CDR1 SGHRS and CDR2 YFSETQ. J was trimmed by 6 bases and V by 3 bases; bases with no gene match: 8. The CDR3 has 14 residues.

This clonotype was observed many times. The chain joins TRBV5-4 to TRBJ1-3, with D maybe TRBD1 (5 bases). With 3 bases removed from V and 5 bases from J, the gap between germline ends came to 18 bases. This CDR3 contains 16 residues. CDR1 and CDR2 from the germline V gene are SGHNT and YYREEE (reference sequence). Here the CDR3 DNA reads TGTGCCAGCAGCTACCCCAACGGGGGTGCCCGAAACACCATATATTTT. Amino acids: CASSYPNGGARNTIYF.

A few counts support this clonotype. V is TRBV20-1 and J is TRBJ1-5, with D hard to call. The length of the CDR3 is 15 residues. V lost 3 bases to trimming and J lost 4 bases, with 16 bases between them. From germline, CDR1 is DFQATT and CDR2 SNEGSKA (reference sequence). CDR3 in amino acids: CSASISTVANQPQHF. CDR3 nucleotide sequence: TGCAGTGCTAGTATATCAACAGTAGCAAATCAGCCCCAGCATTTT.

This clonotype was detected many times. The V call is TRBV4-2, the J call TRBJ2-7, with D maybe TRBD1 (6 bases). This CDR3 region has 14 residues. V lost 0 bases, J lost 7 bases, and 13 bases lay in between. Germline lookup yields CDR1 LGHNA and CDR2 YNFKEQ. CDR3 amino acids: CASSQDERGREQYF. Here the CDR3 DNA reads TGTGCCAGCAGCCAAGATGAGAGGGGGAGAGAGCAGTACTTC.

This clonotype appeared a few times. This chain links TRBV4-1 with TRBJ1-2; TRBD1 aligns across 7 bases. V lost 3 bases, J lost 4 bases, and 11 bases stayed unmatched. This CDR3 has 16 amino acids. CDR1 and CDR2 from the germline V gene are MGHRA and YSYEKL. Here the CDR3 reads CASSHPEGTDFYGYTF. CDR3 coding DNA: TGCGCCAGCAGCCATCCTGAAGGGACAGATTTCTATGGCTACACCTTC.

There are many counts of this clonotype. The genes are TRBV6-6 and TRBJ2-7; D unresolved. CDR3 length equals 14 residues. Germline V lookup: CDR1 MNHNY, CDR2 SVGAGI (reference sequence). The V end lost 4 bases, the J end lost 4 bases, and 14 bases lay between the germline ends. The CDR3 here is CASSSAETHYEQYV. In nucleotides, the CDR3 is TGTGCCAGCAGTTCCGCAGAGACTCATTACGAGCAGTACGTC.

This clonotype was counted only a few times. CDR3 in DNA: TGTGCCAGCAGCTTAGTTAACATTCAGAACACTGAAGCTTTCTTT. Translating it yields CASSLVNIQNTEAFF. J is TRBJ1-1 and V is TRBV7-2; the D is unclear. CDR1 SGHTA and CDR2 FQGNSA come from the germline V gene. This CDR3 spans 15 amino acids. V was shortened by 1 base and J by 1 base, with 10 bases between the two germline ends.

Ten or more counts support this clonotype. The chain links TRBV21-1 to TRBJ1-2. TRBV21-1 is shown as a pseudogene. The CDR3 consists of 12 residues. The CDR3 nucleotides read TGTGCCAGCAGCAAAGTGGGAATTGGCTACACCTTC. Translated, it gives CASSKVGIGYTF.

This clonotype was seen more than once but under ten times. This chain connects TRBV19 to TRBJ2-7, with TRBD2 identical over 7 bases. V lost 10 bases and J lost 7; bases outside the gene matches: 7. There are 11 residues in the CDR3. Germline assignment: CDR1 LNHDA and CDR2 SQIVND (reference sequence). The CDR3 DNA is TGTGCCACAGTTCCGGGACTAGAGCAGTACTTC. Protein sequence: CATVPGLEQYF.

Of note for this clonotype: An end of the junction differs from the germline gene, which may be a read error. The chain links TRBV15 to TRBJ2-1, with D tentatively TRBD2 (6 bases). The CDR3 covers 15 residues. Germline CDR1 reads LNHNV; CDR2 reads YYDKDF (reference sequence). The CDR3 bases are TGTGCCACCAGCAGGGGACTCGGGGTGATGAATGCGCAGTTCTTC. It translates to CATSRGLGVMNAQFF.

This sequence joins TRBV9 and TRBJ2-3; 12 nucleotides line up with TRBD2. The germline gives CDR1 SGDLS, CDR2 YYNGEE. The CDR3 has 15 residues. The V segment lost 0 bases and the J segment 9 bases; nucleotides outside the gene matches: 5. CDR3 sequence (DNA): TGTGCCAGCAGCGTAGAAACTAGCGGGGGGACGACGCAGTATTTT. Translation gives CASSVETSGGTTQYF.

Ten or more counts support this clonotype. The gene calls are TRBV3-1 and TRBJ2-5; D is perhaps TRBD1 (5 bases). V was clipped by 3 bases and J by 6 bases, with 20 bases between them. This CDR3 spans 16 amino acids. Germline values: CDR1 LGHDT, CDR2 YNNKEL (reference sequence). Written as DNA, the CDR3 is TGTGCCAGCAGCCATCGGACGCGTGCAGGGTTGAAGACCCAGTACTTC. It specifies CASSHRTRAGLKTQYF.

The chain has TRBV4-1 and TRBJ1-4; D remains unclear. This CDR3 is built from 14 residues. CDR1 MGHRA and CDR2 YSYEKL come from the germline V gene. The V gene lost 2 bases and the J gene lost 5 bases, with 9 bases spanning the gap. CDR3 sequence reads: CASSQRGRNEKLFF. The CDR3 DNA reads TGCGCCAGCAGCCAACGCGGACGGAATGAAAAACTGTTTTTT.

The chain is built from TRBV5-1 and TRBJ1-2; D uncertain. The germline CDR1 and CDR2 sequences are SGHRS and YFSETQ. V lost 1 base, J lost 3 bases, and 10 bases lay in between. The CDR3 is made up of 14 amino acids. The CDR3 spells CASSLRVSDYGYTF. As DNA, the CDR3 is TGCGCCAGCAGCTTGCGGGTATCGGACTATGGCTACACCTTC. The whole variable domain, filled in from reference TRBV5-1 and TRBJ1-2, reads KAGVTQTPRYLIKTRGQQVTLSCSPISGHRSVSWYQQTPGQGLQFLFEYFSETQRNKGNFPGRFSGRQFSNSRSEMNVSTLELGDSALYLCASSLRVSDYGYTFGSGTRLTVV.

The chain uses TRBV3-1 and TRBJ1-4; tentatively, D is TRBD1 (5 bases). Germline V lookup: CDR1 LGHDT, CDR2 YNNKEL (reference sequence). CDR3 length equals 14 residues. The V end was cut by 8 bases, the J end by 4 bases, with 14 bases between. The CDR3 is CASGGWGLNEKLFF. The CDR3 coding sequence is TGTGCCAGCGGCGGCTGGGGACTTAATGAAAAACTGTTTTTT.

This clonotype was observed many times. V is TRBV4-1 and J is TRBJ2-2; 7 nucleotides match TRBD1. The V segment lost 3 bases and the J segment 7 bases; nucleotides outside the gene matches: 20. Germline V gene sequence: CDR1 MGHRA, CDR2 YSYEKL. CDR3 length equals 19 residues. The CDR3 protein is CASSQSRGQATPRGGELFF. For the CDR3, the DNA is TGCGCCAGCAGCCAGTCCCGAGGACAGGCAACGCCCCGAGGCGGGGAGCTGTTTTTT.